This T cell receptor beta chain was captured by sequencing in a study of beta chain features in type 1 diabetes. The V gene's germline CDR1 is SGHTA and CDR2 FQGTGA. The germline V and J ends were trimmed by 5 bases and 5 bases, with 12 bases remaining between them. This CDR3 spans 13 amino acids. In its sample, this clone was seen a few times. As yet, its antigen is unknown. The sequenced template was cDNA made from the entire isolated RNA. The data were produced by immunoSEQ multiplex PCR, yet TCRdb's version contains in-frame clones alone and is incomplete. The sample carries hundreds of thousands of clones, over 12% recorded once. Based on CD45RO/CCR7/CD25/CD127/CD95/CD27, CD4+ regulatory, stem cell-like memory, naive and central memory cells were sorted. Findings of the study overall: Type 1 diabetes patients had moderately but significantly shorter TCRB CDR3s in all four CD4+ subsets.

This TCR derives from a man aged 18 to 30 with type 1 diabetes. The chain couples TRBV7-3 to TRBJ1-1; a weak D match, TRBD1 (5 bases). The specimen sequenced was naive CD4+ T cells from blood. DNA of the CDR3: TGTGCCAGCAGCCACGGAGGGGATACTGAAGCTTTCTTT. Its translation is CASSHGGDTEAFF.